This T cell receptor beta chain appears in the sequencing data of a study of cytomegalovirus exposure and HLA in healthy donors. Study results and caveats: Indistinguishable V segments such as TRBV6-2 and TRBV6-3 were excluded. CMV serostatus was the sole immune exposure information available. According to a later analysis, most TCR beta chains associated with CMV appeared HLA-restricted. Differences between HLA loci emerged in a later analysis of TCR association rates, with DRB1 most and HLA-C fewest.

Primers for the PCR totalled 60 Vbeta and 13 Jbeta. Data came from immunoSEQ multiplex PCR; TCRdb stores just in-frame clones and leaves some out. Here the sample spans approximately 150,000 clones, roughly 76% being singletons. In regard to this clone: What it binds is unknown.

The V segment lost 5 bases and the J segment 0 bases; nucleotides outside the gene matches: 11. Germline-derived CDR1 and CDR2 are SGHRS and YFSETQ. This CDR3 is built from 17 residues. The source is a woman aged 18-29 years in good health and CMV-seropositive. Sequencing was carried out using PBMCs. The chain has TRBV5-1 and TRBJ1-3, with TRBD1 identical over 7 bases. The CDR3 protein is CASSLSPRDSSGNTIYF. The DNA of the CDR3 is TGCGCCAGCAGTCTATCCCCCCGGGACAGCTCTGGAAACACCATATATTTT.